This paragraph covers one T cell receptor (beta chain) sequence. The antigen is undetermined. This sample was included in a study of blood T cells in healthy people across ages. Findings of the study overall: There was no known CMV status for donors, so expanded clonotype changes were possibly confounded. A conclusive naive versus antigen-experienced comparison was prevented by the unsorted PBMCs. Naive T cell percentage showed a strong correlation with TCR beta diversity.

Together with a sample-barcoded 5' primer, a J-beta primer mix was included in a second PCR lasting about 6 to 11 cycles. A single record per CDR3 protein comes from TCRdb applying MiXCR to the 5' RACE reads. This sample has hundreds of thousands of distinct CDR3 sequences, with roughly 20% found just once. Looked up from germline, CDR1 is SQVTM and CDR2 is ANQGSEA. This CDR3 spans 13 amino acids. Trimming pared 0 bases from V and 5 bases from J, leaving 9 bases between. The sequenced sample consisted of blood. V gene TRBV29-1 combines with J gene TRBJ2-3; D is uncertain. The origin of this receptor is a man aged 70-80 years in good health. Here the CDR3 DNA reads TGCAGCGTTGAAGATGCCGTGGGAGATACGCAGTATTTT. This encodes CSVEDAVGDTQYF.